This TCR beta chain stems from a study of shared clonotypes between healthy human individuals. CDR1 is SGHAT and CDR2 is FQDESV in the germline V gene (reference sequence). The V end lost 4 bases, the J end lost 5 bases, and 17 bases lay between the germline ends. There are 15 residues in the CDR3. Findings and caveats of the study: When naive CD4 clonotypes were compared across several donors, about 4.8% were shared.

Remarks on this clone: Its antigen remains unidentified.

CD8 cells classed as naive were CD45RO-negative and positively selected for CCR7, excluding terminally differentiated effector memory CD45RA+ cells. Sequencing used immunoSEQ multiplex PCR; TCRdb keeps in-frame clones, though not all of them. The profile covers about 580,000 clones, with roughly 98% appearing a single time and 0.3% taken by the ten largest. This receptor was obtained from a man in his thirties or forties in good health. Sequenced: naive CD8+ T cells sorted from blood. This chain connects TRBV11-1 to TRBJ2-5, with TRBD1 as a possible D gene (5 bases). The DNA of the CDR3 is TGTGCCAGCAGCTCTACAGGAACCCTGAGGGAGACCCAGTACTTC. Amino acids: CASSSTGTLRETQYF.